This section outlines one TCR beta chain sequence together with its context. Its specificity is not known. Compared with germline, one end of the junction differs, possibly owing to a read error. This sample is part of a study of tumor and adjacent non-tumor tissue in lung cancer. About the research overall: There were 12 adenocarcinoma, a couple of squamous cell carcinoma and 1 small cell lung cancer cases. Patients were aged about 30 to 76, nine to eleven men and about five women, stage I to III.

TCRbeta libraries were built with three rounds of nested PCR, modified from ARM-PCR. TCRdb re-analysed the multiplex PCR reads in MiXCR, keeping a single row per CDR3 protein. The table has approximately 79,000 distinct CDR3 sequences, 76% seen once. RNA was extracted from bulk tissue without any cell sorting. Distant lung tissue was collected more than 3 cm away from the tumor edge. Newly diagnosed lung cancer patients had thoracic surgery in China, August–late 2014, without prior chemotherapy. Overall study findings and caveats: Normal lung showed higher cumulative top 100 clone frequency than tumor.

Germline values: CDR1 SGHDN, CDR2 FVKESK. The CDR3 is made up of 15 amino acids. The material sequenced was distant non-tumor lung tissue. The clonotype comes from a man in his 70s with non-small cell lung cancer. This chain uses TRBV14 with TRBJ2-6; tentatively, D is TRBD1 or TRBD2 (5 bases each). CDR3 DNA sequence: TGTGCCAGAAGCCCCAAGGACTCTGGGGCCAACGTCCTGACATTC. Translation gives CARSPKDSGANVLTF. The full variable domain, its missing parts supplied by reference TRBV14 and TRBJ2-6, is EAGVTQFPSHSVIEKGQTVTLRCDPISGHDNLYWYRRVMGKEIKFLLHFVKESKQDESGMPNNRFLAERTGGTYSTLKVQPAELEDSGVYFCARSPKDSGANVLTFGAGSRLTVL.